This TCR beta chain was captured in a study of blood T cell repertoires in COVID-19. Authors' processing steps: From reference gene primer amplification, estimates of nucleated cell counts were derived. Assay used: immunoSEQ multiplex PCR; TCRdb lists only in-frame clones, some missing. V, J and clone size derive from that table, while D and trimming were established from the DNA sequence. Of roughly 480,000 clones in the sample, 89% were seen once. During active infection, Seattle patients enrolled and were then monitored through disease. The CDR3 has 22 amino acids. CDR1 GTSNPN and CDR2 SVGIG come from the germline V gene (reference sequence). J lost 2 bases, V lost 1 base, and 23 bases had no gene match.

The V gene is TRBV30, the J gene TRBJ2-1; 10 bases are shared with TRBD2. This sequence was found in a man younger than 30 with COVID-19, enrolled during active disease. The sequencing input was peripheral blood. CDR3: CAWSGRDSGLSSGRSAYNEQFF. CDR3 sequence (DNA): TGTGCCTGGAGTGGCCGGGACAGCGGGTTGAGTAGCGGGAGGTCCGCCTACAATGAGCAGTTCTTC.